The sequence of this T cell receptor (beta chain) was determined in a study of post-analysis software for immune sequencing data. V gave up 3 bases and J gave up 2 bases, with 8 bases separating them. The CDR3 has 13 residues. Germline V gene lookup returns CDR1 SQVTM and CDR2 ANQGSEA. This clonotype was seen ten or more times. Its cognate antigen is unknown. The authors incorporated unique molecular identifiers into the TCR beta cDNA libraries. MiXCR was run by TCRdb on the PCR reads, yielding one entry per CDR3 protein. The sample has around 180,000 distinct CDR3 sequences, approximately 30% seen once. Study outcomes and limitations: TRBV5-6, TRBV5-1 and TRBV20-1 were among roughly 5 TRBV segments more frequent in patients than controls.

The chain is built from TRBV29-1 and TRBJ2-1, with D possibly matching TRBD2 (6 bases). Material: blood. The receptor comes from a girl between 5 and 17 years old with multiple sclerosis. This CDR3 is CSVEAGTYNEQFF. CDR3 in DNA: TGCAGCGTTGAGGCGGGAACCTACAATGAGCAGTTCTTC.